This T cell receptor beta chain is drawn from a study of blood T cells in healthy people across ages (dated by TCRdb to 2013 to 2016). Regarding the research as a whole: In model experiments, template switching captured roughly one uniquely barcoded TCR beta cDNA molecule for every two T cells. To avoid experimental bias, donors of different ages were spread randomly across the sequencing lanes. The donors were split into four age groups: young (average around 15 years), middle-aged (39), aged (approximately 60) and long-lived (approximately 80). Age-related changes in TCR beta repertoire diversity were measured in the study by deep sequencing normalized with unique cDNA molecular identifiers. Two additional independent replicas of 1 million unique cDNA reads from the same blood draw were analyzed for two donors (one aged 18 to 30 and one aged 80 or older). General conclusions and limits of the study: Because donor CMV infection status was unknown, age-related changes in expanded clonotypes were potentially confounded. As age increased, observed TCR beta diversity per million T cells dropped in a roughly linear way, and a significant reduction was already evident by age about 40. Observed TCR beta diversity correlated strongly with the percentage of naive T cells measured by flow cytometry. Compared with the aged group, the long-lived group had more naive CD4+ T cells, fewer expanded clones and increased TCR diversity, a pattern suggesting age selection. Conclusive comparison of naive and antigen-experienced compartments was prevented by the profiling of bulk unsorted PBMCs. Estimates of total diversity from one million sequenced T cells were regarded as lower bounds and underestimates.

The CDR3 contains 13 residues, cysteine and phenylalanine counted. Of all the DNA, just the CDR3 is kept, 39 bases in frame from base 1. Relative to germline, V is 6 bases shorter and J is 5 bases shorter, with 14 bases between their ends. Donors were a few dozen systemically healthy Caucasian individuals from Russia aged roughly 6 to 95 years. About 10 milliliters of peripheral blood were collected from each donor into EDTA-treated Vacutainer tubes. PBMCs were isolated by Ficoll-Paque density-gradient centrifugation, with at least 7 million obtained per sample. Total RNA was extracted from PBMCs with Trizol reagent, with at least 5 micrograms obtained per sample. For every donor, an aliquot of PBMCs went through flow cytometry to measure the percentages of naive CD45RAhigh/CD27high T cells. This clonotype was counted a few times. The clone's antigen remains unknown. No qualities accompany the bases; no much larger clone lies one base away.

The library was produced with 5' RACE. The listed sequencing device is Illumina HiSeq 2500. A second PCR of roughly 7 to 11 cycles was performed with a sample-barcoded 5' primer and a J-beta primer mix. Each TCR beta cDNA molecule received a unique molecular identifier from a template-switch 5' adaptor carrying 12 random nucleotides. At least 2.5 million CDR3-containing paired-end reads were obtained from each sample. First-strand cDNA was synthesized from all RNA with the Mint cDNA synthesis kit, primed by a TRBC-specific oligonucleotide. All cDNA was treated with uracil-DNA glycosylase and then went through a first 18-cycle PCR with the universal primers M1SS and BC2_uni_R. For the original study's pipeline: Each sample was normalized by randomly selecting 1 million high-quality reads, each carrying a distinct molecular identifier. Reads sharing molecular identifiers were discarded rather than binned into consensus sequences. MiTCR, run with a Q25 quality threshold and the strictest error-elimination algorithm, handled CDR3 identification, clonotype clustering and error correction. A nonparametric unseen species model with Euler transformation was used to estimate a lower bound on total TCR beta diversity. Through fastp at Q25 and MiXCR, TCRdb rebuilt clones from the public reads, retaining in-frame beta chains. CDR3 protein duplicates are merged, each entry listing the most common genes and DNA. These V and J calls rely on TCRdb rather than the paper's analysis. Counted in this sample were around 1.5 million distinct CDR3 sequences; around 42% of them appeared once. 7% to 9% of the sample rests with the top ten.

The sequence joins TRBV12-3 or TRBV12-4 to TRBJ2-7, and possibly TRBD1, on 6 matching bases. Material: blood. The clonotype originates from a woman in her late teens or twenties in good health. The nucleotide sequence reads as follows: TGTGCCAGCAGCTCCGACAGGTCTAACGAGCAGTACTTC. Its product reads: CASSSDRSNEQYF.